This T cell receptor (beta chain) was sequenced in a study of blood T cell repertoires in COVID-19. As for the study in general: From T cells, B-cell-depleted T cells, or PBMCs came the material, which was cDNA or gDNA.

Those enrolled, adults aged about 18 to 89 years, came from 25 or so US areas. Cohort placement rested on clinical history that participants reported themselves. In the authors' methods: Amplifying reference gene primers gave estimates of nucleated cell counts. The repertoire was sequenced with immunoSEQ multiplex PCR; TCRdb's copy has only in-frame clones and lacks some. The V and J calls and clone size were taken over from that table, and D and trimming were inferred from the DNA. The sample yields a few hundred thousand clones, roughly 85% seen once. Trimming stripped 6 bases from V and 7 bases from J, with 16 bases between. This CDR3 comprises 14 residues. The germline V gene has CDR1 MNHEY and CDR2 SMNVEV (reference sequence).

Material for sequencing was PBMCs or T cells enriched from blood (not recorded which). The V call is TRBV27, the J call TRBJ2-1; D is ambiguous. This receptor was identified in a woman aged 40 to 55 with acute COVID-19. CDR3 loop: CASRGLLGGNEQFF. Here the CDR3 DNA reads TGTGCCAGCAGGGGTCTCCTAGGTGGGAATGAGCAGTTCTTC.